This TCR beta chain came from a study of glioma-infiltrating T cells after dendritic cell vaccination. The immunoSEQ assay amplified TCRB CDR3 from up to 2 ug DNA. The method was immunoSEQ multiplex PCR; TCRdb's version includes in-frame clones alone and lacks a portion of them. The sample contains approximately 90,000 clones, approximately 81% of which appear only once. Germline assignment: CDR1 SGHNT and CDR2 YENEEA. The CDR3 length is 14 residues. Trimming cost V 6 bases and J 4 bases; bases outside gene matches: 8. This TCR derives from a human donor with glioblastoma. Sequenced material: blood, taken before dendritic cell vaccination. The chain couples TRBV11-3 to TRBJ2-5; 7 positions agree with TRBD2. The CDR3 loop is CASSRRGWRETQYF. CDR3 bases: TGTGCCAGCAGTCGGCGGGGGTGGCGAGAGACCCAGTACTTC.